This TCR beta chain was recovered during a study of cytomegalovirus exposure and HLA in healthy donors. Findings and limits, study-wide: Follow-up analysis found HLA locus-dependent TCR association rates, highest for DRB1 and lowest for HLA-C. Later findings reportedly placed an Asian-associated ancestry cluster below the roughly 700-donor mean for N-insertions.

V lost 0 bases and J lost 10, with 13 bases in between. The CDR3 runs 13 residues. The germline V gene has CDR1 SGHRS and CDR2 YFSETQ. PCR was performed using 60 Vbeta and 13 Jbeta primers. In the original workflow: Later analysis identified tens of millions of unique TCR beta chains, roughly 11 million shared. The method was immunoSEQ multiplex PCR; TCRdb's version includes in-frame clones alone and lacks a portion of them. The D gene and trimming were derived from the DNA, and the V and J assignments and clone size from that table. The sample has 100,000 to 150,000 clones, just under 75% seen once. To note about this clone: Its antigen is unidentified.

Sequenced: PBMCs. The chain uses TRBV5-1 and TRBJ1-2; possibly TRBD1 for D (6 bases). This TCR came from a man in his sixties in good health and CMV-seropositive. DNA for the CDR3: TGCGCCAGCAGCTTGGGAGGGGGAATAGACTACACCTTC. Residues: CASSLGGGIDYTF.